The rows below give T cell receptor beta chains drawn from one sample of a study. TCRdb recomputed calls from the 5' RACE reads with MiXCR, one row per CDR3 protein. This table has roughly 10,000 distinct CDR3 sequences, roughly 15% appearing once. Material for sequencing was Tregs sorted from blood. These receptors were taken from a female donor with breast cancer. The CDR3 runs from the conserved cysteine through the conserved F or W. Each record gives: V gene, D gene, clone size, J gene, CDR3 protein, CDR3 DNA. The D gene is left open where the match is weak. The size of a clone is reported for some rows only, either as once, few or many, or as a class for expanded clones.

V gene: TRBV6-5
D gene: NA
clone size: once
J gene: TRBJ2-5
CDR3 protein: CASIGAGTQYF
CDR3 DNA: TGTGCCAGCATCGGCGCAGGGACCCAGTACTTC

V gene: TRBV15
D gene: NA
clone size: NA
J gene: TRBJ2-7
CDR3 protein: CATSSPRGREAYEQYF
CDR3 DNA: TGTGCCACCAGCAGCCCTCGGGGGAGAGAGGCATACGAGCAGTACTTC

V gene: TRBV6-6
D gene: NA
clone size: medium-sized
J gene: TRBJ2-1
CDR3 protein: CASSDHNSYNEQFF
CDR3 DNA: TGTGCCAGCAGTGACCATAATTCCTACAATGAGCAGTTCTTC

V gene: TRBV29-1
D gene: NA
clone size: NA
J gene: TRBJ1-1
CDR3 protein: CSGQLNTEARF
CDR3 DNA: TGCAGCGGACAGCTGAACACTGAAGCTCGCTTT

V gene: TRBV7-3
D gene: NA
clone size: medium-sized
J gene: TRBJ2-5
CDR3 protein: CASSLGGRGTGETQYF
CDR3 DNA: TGTGCCAGCAGCTTAGGGGGACGGGGAACGGGAGAGACCCAGTACTTC

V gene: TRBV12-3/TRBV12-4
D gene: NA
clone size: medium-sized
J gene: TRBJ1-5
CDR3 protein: CASRSVQGQPQHF
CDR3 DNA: TGTGCCAGCAGATCGGTACAGGGACAGCCCCAGCATTTT

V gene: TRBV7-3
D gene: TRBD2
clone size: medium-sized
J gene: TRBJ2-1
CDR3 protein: CASSDTSGRNHNEQFF
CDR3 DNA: TGTGCCAGCAGCGACACTAGCGGGAGGAACCACAATGAGCAGTTCTTC

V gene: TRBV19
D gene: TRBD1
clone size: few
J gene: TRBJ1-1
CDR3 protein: CASSSTGGFSEAFF
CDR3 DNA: TGTGCCAGTAGTAGTACAGGGGGCTTCTCTGAAGCTTTCTTT

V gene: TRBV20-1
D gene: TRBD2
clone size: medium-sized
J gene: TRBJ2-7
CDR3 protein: CSVEGRGSYEQYF
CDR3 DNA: TGCAGTGTAGAGGGGAGGGGTAGTTACGAGCAGTACTTC

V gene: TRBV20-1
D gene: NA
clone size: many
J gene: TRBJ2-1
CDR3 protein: CSARDGREVSNEQFF
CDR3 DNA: TGCAGTGCTAGAGATGGCAGGGAAGTTAGCAATGAGCAGTTCTTC

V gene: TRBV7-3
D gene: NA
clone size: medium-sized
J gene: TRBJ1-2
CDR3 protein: CASSFPERGGYTF
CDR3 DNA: TGTGCCAGCAGCTTCCCCGAACGGGGGGGCTACACCTTC

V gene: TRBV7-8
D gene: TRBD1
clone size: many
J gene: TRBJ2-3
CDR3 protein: CASRKRGQAPDTQYF
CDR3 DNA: TGTGCCAGCCGTAAGAGGGGACAGGCCCCAGATACGCAGTATTTT

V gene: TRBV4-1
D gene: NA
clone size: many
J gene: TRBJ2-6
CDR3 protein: CASSQDLGAGANVLTF
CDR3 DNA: TGCGCCAGCAGCCAAGATCTGGGGGCCGGGGCCAACGTCCTGACTTTC

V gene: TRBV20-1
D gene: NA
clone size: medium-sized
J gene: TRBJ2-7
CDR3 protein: CSATPDGSYEQYF
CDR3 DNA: TGCAGTGCTACGCCCGACGGCTCCTACGAGCAGTACTTC

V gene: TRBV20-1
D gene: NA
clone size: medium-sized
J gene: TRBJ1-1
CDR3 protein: CSASMQNTEAFF
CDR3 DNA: TGCAGTGCTAGCATGCAGAACACTGAAGCTTTCTTT

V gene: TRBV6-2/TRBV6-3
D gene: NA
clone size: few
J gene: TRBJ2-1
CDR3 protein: CASSYPAGARYEQFF
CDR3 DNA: TGTGCCAGCAGTTATCCAGCGGGTGCTAGATATGAGCAGTTCTTC

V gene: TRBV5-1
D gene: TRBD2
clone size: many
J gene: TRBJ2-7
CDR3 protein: CASSTSGQSYEQYF
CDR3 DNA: TGCGCCAGCAGCACTAGCGGGCAATCCTACGAGCAGTACTTC

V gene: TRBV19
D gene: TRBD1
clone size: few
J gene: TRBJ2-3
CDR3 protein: CASSTGQDTDTQYF
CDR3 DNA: TGTGCCAGTAGTACCGGACAGGACACAGATACGCAGTATTTT

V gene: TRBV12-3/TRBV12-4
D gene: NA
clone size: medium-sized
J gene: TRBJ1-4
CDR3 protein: CASTHVGVHEKLFF
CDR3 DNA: TGTGCCAGCACCCACGTGGGTGTCCATGAAAAACTGTTTTTT

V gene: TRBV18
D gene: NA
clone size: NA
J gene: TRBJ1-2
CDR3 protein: CASSPDIDYGYTF
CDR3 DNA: TGTGCCAGCTCACCCGATATCGACTACGGCTACACCTTC

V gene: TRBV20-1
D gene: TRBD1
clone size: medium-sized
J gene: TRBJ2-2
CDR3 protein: CSASWTGHTGELFF
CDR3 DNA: TGCAGTGCCAGTTGGACAGGGCACACCGGGGAGCTGTTTTTT